This TCR beta chain is drawn from a study of T cells in women clearing cervical HPV infection. About the study: Case blood was drawn when the lesion was first found; control blood after infection became undetectable.

Measured with immunoSEQ multiplex PCR; TCRdb has only the in-frame clones, and not every one. The sample includes tens of thousands of clones. As for this clone: Its antigen is not identified.

Study-level findings and limits: CIN3+ cases had significantly higher TCR richness than controls; evenness did not differ.

Each participant carried one incident cervical HPV16 infection only. Source material: blood buffy coat. This TCR came from a woman between 18 and 75 years old with a cervical HPV16 infection that either progressed to CIN3+ or cleared (not recorded which).

CDR3 sequence reads: CASSLGQTNNEKLFF. CDR3 bases read: TGTGCCAGCAGCCTGGGACAAACGAATAATGAAAAA. J is TRBJ1-4 and V is TRBV11-2; possibly TRBD1 for D (6 bases). The CDR3 end is not reached by the read, which stops 3 residues before it; the germline J gene fills it in. The CDR3 loop spans 15 amino acids. Germline-derived CDR1 and CDR2 are SGHAT and FQNNGV. Trimming stripped 5 bases from V and 4 bases from J, with 14 bases between.